A selection of T cell receptor beta chains follows, all from one sample in a study of human thymus T cells. Some clones are missing from TCRdb's copy, which holds only in-frame ones; the method was immunoSEQ multiplex PCR. The sample includes around 44,000 clones, 94% of them seen just once. The source material was blood. The receptors were gathered from a boy under two years old with a congenital heart defect but otherwise immunologically healthy. The CDR3 runs from the conserved cysteine through the conserved F or W.

V | CDR3
TRBV10-2 | CASSEQLLLGNEQFF
TRBV6-5 | CASSYSASGSYEQYF
TRBV25-1 | CASSDWTGRGEKLFF
TRBV28 | CASSLPGQTQYF
TRBV5-5 | CACGQGNTGELFF
TRBV7-8 | CASSLEGGWQSGNTIYF
TRBV4-3 | CASASGPAGRGGETQYF
TRBV7-6 | CASSLRINSPLHF
TRBV5-6 | CASSLGGQTGNTIYF
TRBV7-9 | CASSSGGARTEAFF